This T cell receptor beta chain was documented in a study of blood T cell repertoires in COVID-19 (dated by TCRdb to 2020 to 2021). About the full investigation: Collaborator samples came from the United States, Italy and Spain and covered acute and convalescent phases of COVID-19. The prospective study material was composed of cDNA or gDNA derived from T cells, B-cell-depleted T cells, or PBMCs. The dataset comprised deeply sampled blood TCRbeta repertoires from subjects exposed to, actively infected with, or recovered from COVID-19. The repertoires were made available in a free public database intended to serve as a resource for research on the immune response to SARS-CoV-2. The samples were drawn from two sources: the first 160 participants of the ongoing ImmuneRACE study, and 1,200 or so subjects contributed by 6 global collaborators. Nearly every sample came with metadata listing a de-identified subject ID, COVID-19 status, age in years and sex. Where available, HLA class I and class II types were obtained from metadata supplied by the sample provider rather than from assay-based typing.

The immunoSEQ Assay, a bias-controlled multiplex PCR, was used to amplify TCRbeta CDR3 regions from genomic DNA. The authors' analysis ran thus. The number of nucleated cells in each sample was estimated from the amplification of reference gene primers within the assay. To quantify the absolute abundance of each unique TCRbeta CDR3 rearrangement, sequence reads were collapsed and filtered. For each sample, productive Simpson clonality was calculated by taking the square root of Simpson's diversity index across productive rearrangements. Sourced from immuneACCESS, this table was stored by TCRdb with only in-frame sequences that have V and J called. A share of the clones is absent; for the studies checked, an unresolved V gene accounts for under half, and the remainder has no known explanation. The DNA was the basis for D and trimming; V, J and clone size are from that table. For this sample the table gives approximately 190,000 clones, of which approximately 81% were detected only once. The top ten constitute less than 20% of the sample.

Comments on this clone: Its antigen remains undetermined. No clone much larger than this one lies a single base away; base qualities are absent.

The collaborating institutions used their own protocols to collect whole blood in K2EDTA tubes. For TCRbeta analysis, collaborators shipped samples in one of three forms: frozen whole blood, isolated PBMCs, or DNA extracted from either of those sample types. What the work shows at the level of the full study, not this receptor alone: Clinical and demographic metadata were provided uncurated, with the amount varying by source and participant.

For CDR1 and CDR2, the germline V gene lists MNHEY and SVGAGI. The germline V and J ends show losses of 2 bases and 3 bases respectively, and no gene match explains 5 bases of the junction. Its CDR3 holds 16 amino acids, cysteine through phenylalanine. Here the CDR3 DNA is all that survives: 48 bases in frame from base 1. This TCR came from a human donor in a cohort sampled during active COVID-19. The chain links TRBV6-5 with TRBJ2-5, with 11 middle bases fitting TRBD1. Material: peripheral blood. DNA sequence: TGTGCCAGCAGTTACGGGATGGGACAGGGGGAAGAGACCCAGTACTTC. This yields the protein CASSYGMGQGEETQYF.